The 6 T cell receptor beta chains below were found in one sample sequenced in a study of T-cell memory formation after mild COVID-19. One entry per CDR3 protein results from TCRdb running MiXCR on the 5' RACE reads. Of more than 120,000 distinct CDR3 sequences listed, 15% to 20% are singletons. Specimen: PBMCs or a T cell subset sorted from them (not recorded which). These receptors all stem from an adult woman who had mild COVID-19 (a few samples of this study predate the infection). Cell type and time point are not known.

This clonotype was observed a few times. The genes are TRBV24-1 and TRBJ2-3, with 7 bases identical to TRBD1. The CDR3 length is 17 residues. The V gene end was trimmed by 2 bases and the J gene end by 1 base; junction bases not matched to a gene: 8. Germline CDR1 and CDR2: KGHDR and SFDVKD. The CDR3 loop is CATSDSRQGLRTDTQYF. The CDR3 nucleotides read TGTGCCACCAGTGATTCGAGACAGGGCCTTCGCACAGATACGCAGTATTTT.

The rearrangement joins TRBV20-1 to TRBJ2-7, with TRBD2 identical over 7 bases. Germline loops: CDR1 DFQATT, CDR2 SNEGSKA (reference sequence). This CDR3 is 16 amino acids long. J gave up 0 bases and V 3 bases, and 11 bases lay outside the gene matches. The CDR3 is CSARGWGTTSSYEQYF. CDR3 sequence (DNA): TGCAGTGCTAGGGGTTGGGGGACTACCAGCTCCTACGAGCAGTACTTC.

As regards this clonotype: The CDR3 carries no conserved terminal phenylalanine or tryptophan, so it likely arises from a read error. V is TRBV19 and J is TRBJ1-2; D might be TRBD1 (5 bases). This CDR3 contains 13 residues. The germline gives CDR1 LNHDA, CDR2 SQIVND (reference sequence). V dropped 7 bases and J dropped 2 bases, with 11 bases sitting between them. CDR3 loop: CASNFGGNYGYTL. The DNA for the CDR3 is TGTGCCAGTAACTTCGGGGGAAACTATGGCTACACCTTA.

The chain recombines TRBV20-1 with TRBJ2-3; 7 bases match TRBD2. The germline V gene has CDR1 DFQATT and CDR2 SNEGSKA (reference sequence). Losses at the gene ends were 6 bases for V and 4 bases for J; bases not matched to a gene: 4. This CDR3 is 12 amino acids long. The CDR3 sequence: CSAGGRADTQYF. CDR3 DNA sequence: TGCAGTGCGGGGGGGAGGGCAGATACGCAGTATTTT.

This clonotype showed up just a few times. The chain uses TRBV10-3 and TRBJ2-3, with 9 bases that match TRBD2. V lost 6 bases to trimming and J lost 0 bases; unmatched junction nucleotides: 7. The CDR3 spans 16 residues. Germline V gene data show CDR1 as ENHRY and CDR2 as SYGVKD. CDR3 amino acids: CAISGGLASSTDTQYF. The CDR3 nucleotides read TGTGCCATCAGCGGAGGACTAGCGTCTAGCACAGATACGCAGTATTTT.

The genes are TRBV12-3 or TRBV12-4 and TRBJ1-2; no clear D gene. Trimming shortened V by 7 bases and J by 8 bases, and 23 bases separated the two germline ends. CDR3 length equals 15 residues. CDR3 DNA sequence: TGTGCCAGCACCCCCAAGCGGGTCCTTAGGGAGGGCTACACCTTC. Residues: CASTPKRVLREGYTF.